Sequencing of this TCR beta chain was carried out in a study of shared clonotypes between healthy human individuals. Study-level points and caveats: Against clonotypes common to all four donors, non-shared ones had lower generation probabilities.

The study drew all its donors from Caucasian adults living in Nashville, Tennessee. It was into CD45RA+ naive and CD45RA-negative memory subsets that the CD4+ cells were split. Deep level was the assay's run setting. The protocol was immunoSEQ multiplex PCR, while the TCRdb copy is restricted to in-frame clones and leaves out a portion. The sample holds under 1,100,000 clones, around four fifths seen once. V was trimmed by 6 bases and J by 2 bases, leaving 13 bases between them. Germline V gene data show CDR1 as MNHNY and CDR2 as SVGAGI (reference sequence). This CDR3 comprises 14 residues. Concerning this clone: Its antigen is not known. The sample carries other DNA sequences with the same CDR3.

Sequencing was carried out using memory CD4+ T cells sorted from blood. As for subset: CD45RA-negative fraction. V usage is TRBV6-6 and J usage is TRBJ1-1; a weak D match, TRBD1 (6 bases). This clonotype was obtained from a man aged 18 to 30 in good health. Here the CDR3 DNA reads TGTGCCAGCAGCTACCTCGGGGGCAACACTGAAGCTTTCTTT. Translated: CASSYLGGNTEAFF.